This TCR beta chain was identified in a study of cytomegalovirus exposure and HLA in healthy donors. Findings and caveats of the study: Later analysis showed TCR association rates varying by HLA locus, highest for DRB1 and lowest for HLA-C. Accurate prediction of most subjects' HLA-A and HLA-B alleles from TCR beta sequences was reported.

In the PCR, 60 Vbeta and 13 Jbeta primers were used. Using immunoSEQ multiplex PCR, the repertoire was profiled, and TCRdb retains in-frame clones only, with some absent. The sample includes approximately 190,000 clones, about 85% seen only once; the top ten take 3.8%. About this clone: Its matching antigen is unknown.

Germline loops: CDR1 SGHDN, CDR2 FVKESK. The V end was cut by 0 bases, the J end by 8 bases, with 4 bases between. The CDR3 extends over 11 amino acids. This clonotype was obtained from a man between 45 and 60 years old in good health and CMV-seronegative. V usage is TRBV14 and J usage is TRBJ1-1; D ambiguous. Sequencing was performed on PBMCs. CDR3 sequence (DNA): TGTGCCAGCAGCCAAGACAGGGAAGCTTTCTTT. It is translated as CASSQDREAFF.